These 19 T cell receptor beta chains were sequenced from one sample in a study of OX40 agonist ivuxolimab in advanced cancers. Libraries were prepared by immunoSEQ multiplex PCR; TCRdb keeps only in-frame clonotypes and omits some of them. The sample carries about 34,000 clones, 80% to 95% recorded once. Sequencing was performed on CD4+ or CD8+ T cells sorted from blood, taken in a trial of the OX40 agonist ivuxolimab. These receptors were collected from an adult with an advanced solid tumor such as melanoma, head and neck, liver or kidney cancer.

The chain is built from TRBV7-2 and TRBJ2-7; 10 nucleotides align to TRBD2. Looked up from germline, CDR1 is SGHTA and CDR2 is FQGNSA. The CDR3 sequence is 15 residues long. Losses at the gene ends were 1 base for V and 1 base for J; bases not matched to a gene: 1. The CDR3 is CASSLVSGGSYEQYF. The CDR3 DNA reads as TGTGCCAGCAGCTTAGTTAGCGGGGGGTCCTACGAGCAGTACTTC.

The rearrangement joins TRBV5-5 to TRBJ2-2, with TRBD1 matching 9 bases. Germline trimming cut 3 bases from V and 1 base from J; bases unmatched to any gene: 10. CDR3 size: 18 residues. The germline V gene encodes CDR1 SGHKS and CDR2 YYEKEE (reference sequence). The CDR3 region has the DNA TGTGCCAGCAGCTCCCGGGTGGGGACAGGGCGGAACACCGGGGAGCTGTTTTTT. This translates into CASSSRVGTGRNTGELFF.

V usage is TRBV9 and J usage is TRBJ1-1; 11 bases are a match to TRBD1. Losses at the gene ends were 4 bases for V and 2 bases for J; bases not matched to a gene: 4. The germline CDR1 and CDR2 sequences are SGDLS and YYNGEE. The CDR3 consists of 15 residues. The CDR3 spells CASSPGQGANTEAFF. DNA of the CDR3: TGTGCCAGCAGCCCCGGACAGGGGGCTAACACTGAAGCTTTCTTT. The full variable domain, rest sourced from reference TRBV9 and TRBJ1-1, is DSGVTQTPKHLITATGQRVTLRCSPRSGDLSVYWYQQSLDQGLQFLIQYYNGEERAKGNILERFSAQQFPDLHSELNLSSLELGDSALYFCASSPGQGANTEAFFGQGTRLTVV.

The sample holds one count of this clone. The chain has TRBV6-6 and TRBJ2-5; D remains unclear. Germline CDR1 reads MNHNY; CDR2 reads SVGAGI (reference sequence). V was shortened by 7 bases and J by 2 bases, with 5 bases between the two germline ends. The CDR3 has 11 amino acids. CDR3 in amino acids: CASKKQETQYF. The DNA of the CDR3 is TGTGCCAGCAAAAAACAAGAGACCCAGTACTTC.

The rearrangement joins TRBV11-2 to TRBJ2-7, with D possibly matching TRBD2 (7 bases). From germline, CDR1 is SGHAT and CDR2 FQNNGV. Deletions cut 8 bases from V and 7 bases from J, with 18 bases between. This CDR3 spans 13 amino acids. The CDR3 reads CASPKGGPREQYF. The CDR3 region has the DNA TGTGCCAGCCCCAAGGGGGGGCCTCGGGAGCAGTACTTC.

The V and J genes are TRBV6-6 and TRBJ1-1, with 11 bases identical to TRBD1. In germline, CDR1 is MNHNY, CDR2 SVGAGI (reference sequence). The CDR3 consists of 13 residues. The V segment lost 6 bases and the J segment 11 bases; nucleotides outside the gene matches: 8. The CDR3 sequence is CASSHGQGARAFF. In DNA, the CDR3 is TGTGCCAGCAGCCACGGACAGGGGGCGAGGGCTTTCTTT.

The chain recombines TRBV29-1 with TRBJ1-1; possible D gene TRBD1, 5 bases. This CDR3 comprises 13 residues. Germline CDR1 reads SQVTM; CDR2 reads ANQGSEA. Trimming cost V 4 bases and J 6 bases, with 15 bases left between them. The CDR3 DNA is TGCAGCGTTGGCAGGGAGTTGGAGGCTGAAGCTTTCTTT. It codes for CSVGRELEAEAFF.

This clone was recorded a few times. The gene calls are TRBV10-3 and TRBJ1-1, with D unresolved. V shed 10 bases and J shed 1 base, with 13 bases lying between them. This CDR3 spans 13 amino acids. CDR1 is ENHRY and CDR2 is SYGVKD in the germline V gene. CDR3 amino acids: CATRGRENTEAFF. Written as DNA, the CDR3 is TGTGCCACCCGAGGGCGGGAGAACACTGAAGCTTTCTTT.

This rearrangement joins TRBV7-2 to TRBJ1-2; unclear D gene. Germline loops: CDR1 SGHTA, CDR2 FQGNSA. Trimming cost V 6 bases and J 8 bases, with 16 bases left between them. The CDR3 spans 13 residues. The CDR3: CASSPDAVGGYTF. CDR3 nucleotides: TGTGCCAGCAGTCCGGACGCCGTGGGGGGCTACACCTTC.

The chain is built from TRBV5-4 and TRBJ2-5, with TRBD2 identical over 13 bases. V dropped 4 bases and J dropped 4; count of bases not matched to a gene: 4. CDR3 length: 15 residues. CDR1 and CDR2 from the germline V gene are SGHNT and YYREEE (reference sequence). The CDR3 loop reads CASSRTSGSGETQYF. CDR3 DNA sequence: TGTGCCAGCAGCAGGACTAGCGGGAGCGGAGAGACCCAGTACTTC.

This clone was recorded once. V and J are TRBV27 and TRBJ2-7; the D is unclear. CDR3 length: 14 amino acids. V dropped 5 bases and J dropped 3 bases, with 14 bases sitting between them. The V gene's germline CDR1 is MNHEY and CDR2 SMNVEV (reference sequence). The CDR3 region is CASSPSLNFYEQYF. The CDR3 DNA reads TGTGCCAGCAGTCCCAGTTTAAATTTCTACGAGCAGTACTTC.

V usage is TRBV9 and J usage is TRBJ2-6; D uncertain. The germline gives CDR1 SGDLS, CDR2 YYNGEE. This CDR3 comprises 14 residues. V shed 3 bases and J shed 0 bases, with 4 bases lying between them. CDR3 loop: CASSANSGANVLTF. The CDR3 DNA is TGTGCCAGCAGCGCCAACTCTGGGGCCAACGTCCTGACTTTC. The complete variable domain, with remaining parts taken from reference TRBV9 and TRBJ2-6, reads DSGVTQTPKHLITATGQRVTLRCSPRSGDLSVYWYQQSLDQGLQFLIQYYNGEERAKGNILERFSAQQFPDLHSELNLSSLELGDSALYFCASSANSGANVLTFGAGSRLTVL.

The V call is TRBV5-8, the J call TRBJ2-5, with 8 bases identical to TRBD1. Matching the DNA end better, TRBJ2-7 makes the J call doubtful. The CDR3 length is 15 residues. Germline loops: CDR1 SGHTS, CDR2 YDEGEE. CDR3 nucleotides: TGTGCCAGCAGCTTGCGTGGGACAGGTGTTTACGAGCAGTACTTC. As protein: CASSLRGTGVYEQYF.

The gene calls are TRBV5-6 and TRBJ2-2; D is undetermined. Germline-derived CDR1 and CDR2 are SGHDT and YYEEEE. The CDR3 sequence is 15 residues long. V was shortened by 2 bases and J by 2 bases, with 10 bases between the two germline ends. The CDR3 sequence is CASSFRLLNTGELFF. Here the CDR3 DNA reads TGTGCCAGCAGCTTTAGACTCTTAAACACCGGGGAGCTGTTTTTT.

The chain recombines TRBV7-2 with TRBJ1-6; D uncertain. The V end was cut by 3 bases, the J end by 8 bases, with 8 bases between. Germline V gene sequence: CDR1 SGHTA, CDR2 FQGNSA. The CDR3 length is 13 residues. CDR3 in DNA: TGTGCCAGCAGCTTTAGAAGGGATTCACCCCTCCACTTT. Translated: CASSFRRDSPLHF.

The rearrangement uses TRBV23-1 and TRBJ1-5, with TRBD1 as a possible D gene (5 bases). TRBV23-1 counts as an open reading frame of uncertain function. The CDR3 totals 15 residues. V lost 0 bases to trimming and J lost 3 bases, with 9 bases between them. The CDR3: CASSQSGPDNQPQHF. The CDR3 DNA reads as TGCGCCAGCAGTCAATCGGGACCCGACAATCAGCCCCAGCATTTT.

J is TRBJ2-7 and V is TRBV4-1; D is unclear. The CDR3 spans 15 residues. The V gene's germline CDR1 is MGHRA and CDR2 YSYEKL. V lost 4 bases to trimming and J lost 4 bases, with 17 bases between them. CDR3: CASSPQARSEYEQYF. The CDR3 nucleotides read TGCGCCAGCAGCCCCCAGGCGAGATCCGAGTACGAGCAGTACTTC.

The chain couples TRBV5-6 to TRBJ2-5; D unresolved. The V gene's germline CDR1 is SGHDT and CDR2 YYEEEE. This CDR3 has 12 residues. The V gene lost 2 bases and the J gene lost 3 bases, with 5 bases spanning the gap. The CDR3 DNA sequence: TGTGCCAGCAGCTTTGGGGAAGAGACCCAGTACTTC. This gives the protein CASSFGEETQYF.

This clone was detected only once. The chain employs TRBV28 and TRBJ2-7; D perhaps matches TRBD2 (5 bases). The CDR3 is made up of 13 amino acids. The germline V gene has CDR1 MDHEN and CDR2 SYDVKM. V was trimmed by 5 bases and J by 2 bases, leaving 10 bases between them. CDR3 DNA sequence: TGTGCCAGCAGTCCCCCGGGAACCTACGAGCAGTACTTC. It specifies CASSPPGTYEQYF.